In its sample, the clone carrying this TCR beta chain was seen once. The sample belongs to a study of control samples from healthy donors and cancer patients. Measured with immunoSEQ multiplex PCR; TCRdb has only the in-frame clones, and not every one. The table records some 98,000 clones, about four fifths of them present only once. Germline CDR1 is SGHNT and CDR2 is YYREEE (reference sequence). J gave up 2 bases and V 4 bases, and 17 bases lay outside the gene matches. The CDR3 contains 20 residues. The rearrangement links TRBV5-4 to TRBJ2-6, with TRBD1 identical over 8 bases. Sequenced: PBMCs. This clonotype was sampled from a man between 65 and 85 years old with lung cancer. CDR3 region: CASSNPGDWTGPPGANVLTF. CDR3 DNA: TGTGCCAGCAGCAACCCGGGGGATTGGACAGGGCCACCTGGGGCCAACGTCCTGACTTTC.